What follows are 14 T cell receptor beta chains derived from one specimen sequenced in a study of shared clonotypes between healthy human individuals. Repertoires were generated with immunoSEQ multiplex PCR, while TCRdb's copy carries only in-frame clones and drops some. The sample yields under 2,500,000 clones, under 97% seen once. Sequencing used naive CD4+ T cells sorted from blood. Subset specified: CD45RA+ positively selected. These receptors all stem from a man in his late teens or twenties in good health.

V is TRBV6-5 and J is TRBJ2-3, with 7 bases matching TRBD1. The CDR3 is 13 residues long. Germline loops: CDR1 MNHEY, CDR2 SVGAGI. V was pared by 6 bases and J by 6 bases, with 6 bases of the junction left unmatched. Here the CDR3 reads CASSRQGSDTQYF. CDR3 DNA sequence: TGTGCCAGCAGCAGACAGGGCTCGGATACGCAGTATTTT.

The gene calls are TRBV4-2 and TRBJ1-6; no definite D call. Trimming took 1 base from V and 0 from J, leaving 10 bases between them. The V gene's germline CDR1 is LGHNA and CDR2 YNFKEQ. This CDR3 contains 17 residues. The CDR3 coding sequence is TGTGCCAGCAGCCAAGTCAGCGGGAGCTCCTATAATTCACCCCTCCACTTT. This codes for CASSQVSGSSYNSPLHF.

The V gene is TRBV6-5, the J gene TRBJ1-6; D is undetermined. V lost 5 bases and J 4 bases, leaving 3 bases between the germline ends. This CDR3 is 12 amino acids long. Per germline, CDR1 MNHEY and CDR2 SVGAGI. CDR3 nucleotides: TGTGCCAGCAGTAAATATAATTCACCCCTCCACTTT. It translates to CASSKYNSPLHF.

The rearrangement joins TRBV2 to TRBJ1-2, with unresolved D. This CDR3 comprises 14 residues. Germline values: CDR1 SNHLY, CDR2 FYNNEI. V lost 2 bases to trimming and J lost 8 bases, with 15 bases between them. The CDR3 spells CASSESTPGRGYTF. The CDR3 DNA reads TGTGCCAGCAGTGAATCGACACCCGGTAGAGGCTACACCTTC.

The chain uses TRBV5-1 and TRBJ1-1, with 8 bases identical to TRBD1. The CDR3 totals 16 residues. V lost 3 bases, J lost 0 bases, and 7 bases stayed unmatched. Per the germline V gene, CDR1 is SGHRS and CDR2 is YFSETQ. CDR3 protein: CASSSAKTGVNTEAFF. CDR3 sequence (DNA): TGCGCCAGCAGCTCCGCTAAGACAGGGGTGAACACTGAAGCTTTCTTT.

The V call is TRBV11-2, the J call TRBJ2-7; 7 bases match TRBD1. The V gene's germline CDR1 is SGHAT and CDR2 FQNNGV. The V gene end was trimmed by 2 bases and the J gene end by 3 bases; junction bases not matched to a gene: 7. This CDR3 spans 15 amino acids. The CDR3 spells CASSLLSTGNYEQYF. The CDR3, as DNA: TGTGCCAGCAGCTTACTTTCGACAGGGAACTACGAGCAGTACTTC.

The chain employs TRBV7-3 and TRBJ1-1; 7 bases are shared with TRBD1. There are 15 residues in the CDR3. Looked up from germline, CDR1 is SGHTA and CDR2 is FQGTGA. Trimming removed 2 bases from V and 4 bases from J; junction bases left unmatched: 7. The CDR3 DNA is TGTGCCAGCAGCTTAGACAGGGTAACAGGCACTGAAGCTTTCTTT. Its translation: CASSLDRVTGTEAFF.

The gene calls are TRBV7-2 and TRBJ2-3; 7 nucleotides agree with TRBD1. The CDR3 covers 14 residues. Germline CDR1 is SGHTA and CDR2 is FQGNSA. Trimming at V came to 3 bases and at J to 1 base, leaving 1 base not matched to a gene. This chain's CDR3 is CASSFGQGTDTQYF. For the CDR3, the DNA is TGTGCCAGCAGCTTCGGACAGGGCACAGATACGCAGTATTTT.

The chain carries TRBV19 and TRBJ2-2; the D is unclear. Per the germline V gene, CDR1 is LNHDA and CDR2 is SQIVND (reference sequence). The CDR3 has 11 residues. Trimming removed 9 bases from V and 6 bases from J, with 8 bases in between. This CDR3 reads CASSQAGELFF. The CDR3 DNA follows: TGTGCCAGCAGTCAGGCCGGGGAGCTGTTTTTT.

The chain couples TRBV6-5 to TRBJ1-6; 7 nucleotides match TRBD1. The CDR3 loop spans 14 amino acids. The germline gives CDR1 MNHEY, CDR2 SVGAGI. V dropped 2 bases and J dropped 8; count of bases not matched to a gene: 3. CDR3 coding DNA: TGTGCCAGCAGTTACGGGACAGCCGATTCACCCCTCCACTTT. The encoded protein is CASSYGTADSPLHF.

The chain joins TRBV5-4 to TRBJ2-2; tentatively, D is TRBD1 (6 bases). Per germline, CDR1 SGHNT and CDR2 YYREEE (reference sequence). Trimming took off 5 bases at V and 5 bases at J, with 10 bases between the two ends. The CDR3 has 13 residues. DNA of the CDR3: TGTGCCAGCAGAGAACAGGGAACCGGGGAGCTGTTTTTT. Translating gives CASREQGTGELFF. The entire variable domain, with the rest obtained from reference TRBV5-4 and TRBJ2-2, is as follows: ETGVTQSPTHLIKTRGQQVTLRCSSQSGHNTVSWYQQALGQGPQFIFQYYREEENGRGNFPPRFSGLQFPNYSSELNVNALELDDSALYLCASREQGTGELFFGEGSRLTVL.

V gene TRBV7-9 combines with J gene TRBJ1-4; no firm D call. Germline V lookup: CDR1 SEHNR, CDR2 FQNEAQ (reference sequence). Trimming removed 4 bases at V and 7 bases at J, with 7 bases between. The CDR3 totals 12 residues. CDR3 DNA: TGTGCCAGCAGCTCAGCTGGTGAAAAACTGTTTTTT. Protein product: CASSSAGEKLFF.

V is TRBV5-1 and J is TRBJ2-7; D tentatively fits TRBD1 or TRBD2 (5 bases each). V lost 0 bases to trimming and J lost 5 bases, with 9 bases between them. Germline V gene sequence: CDR1 SGHRS, CDR2 YFSETQ. The CDR3 extends over 13 amino acids. The CDR3 sequence: CASSLEGPHEQYF. The CDR3, as DNA: TGCGCCAGCAGCTTGGAGGGACCTCACGAGCAGTACTTC. Filled out from reference TRBV5-1 and TRBJ2-7, the complete variable domain reads KAGVTQTPRYLIKTRGQQVTLSCSPISGHRSVSWYQQTPGQGLQFLFEYFSETQRNKGNFPGRFSGRQFSNSRSEMNVSTLELGDSALYLCASSLEGPHEQYFGPGTRLTVT.

The J gene is TRBJ1-1, the V gene TRBV27, with a possible D match to TRBD1 (5 bases). V was pared by 2 bases and J by 7 bases, with 14 bases between. The CDR3 contains 14 residues. CDR1 and CDR2 from the germline V gene are MNHEY and SMNVEV (reference sequence). The CDR3 protein is CASSLGPAGGEAFF. The DNA for the CDR3 is TGTGCCAGCAGTTTAGGACCCGCTGGGGGTGAAGCTTTCTTT.